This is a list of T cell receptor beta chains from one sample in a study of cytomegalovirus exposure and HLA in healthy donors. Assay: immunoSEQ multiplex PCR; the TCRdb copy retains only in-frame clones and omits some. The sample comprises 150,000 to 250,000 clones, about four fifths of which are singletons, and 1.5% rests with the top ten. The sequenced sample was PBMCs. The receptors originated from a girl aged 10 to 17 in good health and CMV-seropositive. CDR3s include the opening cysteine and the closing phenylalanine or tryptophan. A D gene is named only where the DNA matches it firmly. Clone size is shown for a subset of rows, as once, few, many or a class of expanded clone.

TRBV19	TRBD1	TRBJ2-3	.	CASSIRRTGLTDTQYF	TGTGCCAGTAGTATAAGGAGGACAGGGCTCACAGATACGCAGTATTTT
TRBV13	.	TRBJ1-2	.	CASSSGGRGYTF	TGTGCCAGCAGCTCCGGGGGTCGGGGCTACACCTTC
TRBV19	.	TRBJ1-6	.	CASSSRGGESPLHF	TGTGCCAGTAGTTCCCGGGGGGGTGAGTCACCCCTCCACTTT
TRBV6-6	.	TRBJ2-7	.	CASSPTEGTKIYEQYF	TGTGCCAGCAGCCCTACGGAGGGGACGAAAATATACGAGCAGTACTTC
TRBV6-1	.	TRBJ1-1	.	CASRKLRDGNTEAFF	TGTGCCAGCCGAAAGCTCAGGGATGGGAACACTGAAGCTTTCTTT
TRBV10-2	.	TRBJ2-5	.	CATGGGETQYF	TGCGCGACAGGAGGTGGAGAGACCCAGTACTTC
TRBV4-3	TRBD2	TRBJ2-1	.	CASSQLLSGGNEQFF	TGCGCCAGTAGCCAGCTGTTGTCGGGGGGAAATGAGCAGTTCTTC
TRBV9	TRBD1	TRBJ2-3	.	CASSGQGSRADTQYF	TGTGCCAGCAGCGGACAGGGCTCCCGGGCAGATACGCAGTATTTT
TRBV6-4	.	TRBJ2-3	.	CASSDSLTDTQYF	TGTGCCAGCAGTGACTCATTAACAGATACGCAGTATTTT
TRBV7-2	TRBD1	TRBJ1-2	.	CASSPWDRVVLSRGYTF	TGTGCCAGCAGCCCATGGGACAGGGTGGTCTTATCTCGCGGCTACACCTTC
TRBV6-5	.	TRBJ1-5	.	CASSYTGALNQPQHF	TGTGCCAGCAGTTATACAGGTGCCCTAAATCAGCCCCAGCATTTT
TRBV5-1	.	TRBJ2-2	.	CASSLGALGELFF	TGCGCCAGCAGCTTGGGGGCCCTCGGGGAGCTGTTTTTT
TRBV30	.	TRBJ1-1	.	CAWSVAGTEAFF	TGTGCCTGGAGTGTTGCCGGGACTGAAGCTTTCTTT
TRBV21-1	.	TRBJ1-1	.	CASSKGKGENTEAFF	TGTGCCAGCAGCAAAGGTAAAGGAGAGAACACTGAAGCTTTCTTT
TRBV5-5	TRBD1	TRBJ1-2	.	CASSFTGAGYTF	TGTGCCAGCAGCTTTACAGGGGCTGGCTACACCTTC
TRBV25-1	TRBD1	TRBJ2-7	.	CASRGTGRAYEQYF	TGTGCCAGCAGGGGGACAGGGCGCGCTTACGAGCAGTACTTC
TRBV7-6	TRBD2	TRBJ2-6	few	CASSLSPRTSGGAGANVLTF	TGTGCCAGCAGCTTATCTCCGAGGACTAGCGGGGGGGCTGGGGCCAACGTCCTGACTTTC
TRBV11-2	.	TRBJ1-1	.	CASSLVQGITEAFF	TGTGCCAGCAGCTTAGTCCAGGGGATCACTGAAGCTTTCTTT
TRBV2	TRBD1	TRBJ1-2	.	CASSPWTGGYGYTF	TGTGCCAGCAGCCCCTGGACAGGGGGCTATGGCTACACCTTC
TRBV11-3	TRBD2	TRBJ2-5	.	CASSTGTSGGVYAVDF	TGTGCCAGCAGCACAGGGACTAGCGGGGGGGTGTACGCTGTTGACTTC
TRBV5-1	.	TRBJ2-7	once	CASSSVEGAKGYEQYF	TGCGCCAGCAGCTCGGTGGAGGGGGCAAAAGGCTACGAGCAGTACTTC
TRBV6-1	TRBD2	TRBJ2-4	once	CASSERGGASGNIQYF	TGTGCCAGCAGTGAAAGGGGTGGGGCTAGCGGAAACATTCAGTACTTC
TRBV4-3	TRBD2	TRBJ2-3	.	CASSQRPSGGHTDTQYF	TGCGCCAGCAGCCAACGTCCCAGCGGGGGGCACACAGATACGCAGTATTTT
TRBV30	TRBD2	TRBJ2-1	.	CAWSGIGDYYNEQFF	TGTGCCTGGAGCGGAATAGGGGACTACTACAATGAGCAGTTCTTC
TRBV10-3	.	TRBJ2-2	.	CAIRAETGELFF	TGTGCCATCAGGGCAGAAACCGGGGAGCTGTTTTTT
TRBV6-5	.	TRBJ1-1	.	CASSYEGTEAFF	TGTGCCAGCAGTTACGAGGGCACTGAAGCTTTCTTT
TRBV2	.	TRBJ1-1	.	CASFLGAGEAFF	TGTGCCAGCTTCCTGGGGGCAGGTGAAGCTTTCTTT
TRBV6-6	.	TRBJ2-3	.	CASSSLYGADTQYF	TGTGCCAGCAGTTCGCTATATGGAGCCGATACGCAGTATTTT
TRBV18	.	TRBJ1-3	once	CASSPPVYGESGNTIYF	TGTGCCAGCTCACCACCGGTTTACGGGGAAAGTGGAAACACCATATATTTT
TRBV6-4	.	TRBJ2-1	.	CASSDSTGRYNEQFF	TGTGCCAGCAGTGACTCTACTGGGAGGTACAATGAGCAGTTCTTC
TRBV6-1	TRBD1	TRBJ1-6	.	CASSGSTGDSPLHF	TGTGCCAGCAGTGGATCTACAGGGGATTCACCCCTCCACTTT
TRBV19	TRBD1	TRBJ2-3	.	CASSPGQVPDTQYF	TGTGCCAGTAGTCCCGGACAGGTCCCAGATACGCAGTATTTT
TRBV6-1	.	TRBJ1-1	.	CASRNPGNEAEAFF	TGTGCCAGCAGGAACCCAGGGAACGAGGCTGAAGCTTTCTTT
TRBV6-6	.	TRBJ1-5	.	CASSYPEGDGKKHF	TGTGCCAGCAGTTACCCTGAGGGGGACGGCAAGAAGCATTTT
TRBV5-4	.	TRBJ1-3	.	CASSLVGGATYSGNTIYF	TGTGCCAGCAGCTTGGTTGGTGGAGCTACTTACTCTGGAAACACCATATATTTT
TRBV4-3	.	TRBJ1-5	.	CASSQDRVGQPQHF	TGCGCCAGCAGCCAAGACAGGGTCGGCCAGCCCCAGCATTTT
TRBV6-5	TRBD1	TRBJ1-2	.	CASRQQGPANYGYTF	TGTGCCAGCAGACAACAGGGGCCTGCTAACTATGGCTACACCTTC
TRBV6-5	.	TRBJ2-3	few	CASTVTDGTHTQYF	TGTGCCAGCACCGTGACAGATGGAACCCATACGCAGTATTTT
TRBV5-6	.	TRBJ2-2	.	CASSWRASLSGELFF	TGTGCCAGCAGCTGGCGGGCTAGCCTATCGGGGGAGCTGTTTTTT
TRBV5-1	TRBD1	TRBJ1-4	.	CASSLVGQGDINEKLFF	TGCGCCAGCAGCTTGGTGGGACAGGGTGATATAAATGAAAAACTGTTTTTT
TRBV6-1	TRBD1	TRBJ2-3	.	CASSGGTGVTDTQYF	TGTGCCAGCAGTGGCGGGACAGGGGTCACAGATACGCAGTATTTT
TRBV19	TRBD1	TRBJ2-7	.	CASRAVDRDRLEQYF	TGTGCCAGCCGGGCCGTGGACAGGGATCGACTTGAGCAGTACTTC
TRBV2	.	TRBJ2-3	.	CASSQQGPTDTQYF	TGTGCCAGCAGCCAACAGGGCCCCACAGATACGCAGTATTTT
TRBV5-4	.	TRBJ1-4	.	CASSFWQGTNEKLFF	TGTGCCAGCAGCTTTTGGCAGGGCACTAATGAAAAACTGTTTTTT
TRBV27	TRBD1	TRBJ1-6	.	CASSSRDRYNSPLHF	TGTGCCAGCAGTTCGAGGGACAGGTATAATTCACCCCTCCACTTT
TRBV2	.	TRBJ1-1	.	CASSDGQPMNTEAFF	TGTGCCAGCAGCGACGGACAGCCGATGAACACTGAAGCTTTCTTT
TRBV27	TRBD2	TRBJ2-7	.	CASSLVALRGGTYEQYF	TGTGCCAGCAGTTTAGTCGCTTTACGGGGGGGCACCTACGAGCAGTACTTC
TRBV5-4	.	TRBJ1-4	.	CASSSSGEKLFF	TGTGCCAGCAGCTCCTCAGGTGAAAAACTGTTTTTT
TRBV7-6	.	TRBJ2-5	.	CASSSDSFIETQYF	TGTGCCAGCAGCTCCGACTCCTTTATTGAGACCCAGTACTTC
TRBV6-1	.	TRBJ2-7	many	CASSEYGDTSYEQYF	TGTGCCAGCAGTGAATATGGGGACACTAGCTACGAGCAGTACTTC
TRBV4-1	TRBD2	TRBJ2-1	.	CASSQEASGGANEQFF	TGCGCCAGCAGCCAAGAAGCTAGCGGGGGGGCCAATGAGCAGTTCTTC
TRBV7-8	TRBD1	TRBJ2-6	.	CASSLRDSQYSGANVLTF	TGTGCCAGCAGCTTAAGGGACAGCCAGTACTCTGGGGCCAACGTCCTGACTTTC
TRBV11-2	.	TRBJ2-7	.	CASSTGDSYEQYF	TGTGCCAGCTCAACCGGGGACTCCTACGAGCAGTACTTC
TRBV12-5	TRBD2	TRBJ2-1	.	CASGLGSKELAGPPHEQFF	TGTGCTAGTGGTTTGGGCAGTAAAGAACTAGCGGGGCCCCCCCATGAGCAGTTCTTC
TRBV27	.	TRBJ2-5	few	CASSLGQGQETQYF	TGTGCCAGCAGCCTCGGGCAGGGCCAAGAGACCCAGTACTTC